Listed here are 24 T cell receptor beta chains from one sample, sequenced in a study of blood T cells in healthy people across ages. The second PCR ran 7 to 11 cycles with a sample-barcoded 5' primer and J-beta primers. TCRdb analysed the 5' RACE reads with MiXCR anew, one entry per CDR3 protein. The data contain hundreds of thousands of distinct CDR3 sequences, under 55% of them singletons. The sample taken for sequencing was blood. Every receptor here comes from a man aged 60-69 years in good health.

The chain combines TRBV11-2 with TRBJ2-7; D gene uncertain. Germline loops: CDR1 SGHAT, CDR2 FQNNGV. The CDR3 covers 14 residues. V shed 3 bases and J shed 7 bases, with 16 bases lying between them. Written as DNA, the CDR3 is TGTGCCAGCAGCTTCAATTTCCCTGCTAGGGAGCAGTACTTC. Amino acids: CASSFNFPAREQYF.

This clonotype was detected ten times or more. This sequence joins TRBV29-1 and TRBJ2-1; a possible D gene is TRBD1 (7 bases). Germline CDR1 is SQVTM and CDR2 is ANQGSEA. V lost 7 bases to trimming and J lost 7 bases, with 8 bases between them. The CDR3 is 10 residues long. This CDR3 reads CSAGGNEQFF. The CDR3, as DNA: TGCAGCGCAGGGGGGAATGAGCAGTTCTTC.

Points on this clonotype: It may be a read error: a sequence one base away is much more abundant. This rearrangement joins TRBV7-2 to TRBJ2-2, with unresolved D. V was clipped by 1 base and J by 5 bases, with 5 bases between them. The CDR3 extends over 13 amino acids. The germline gives CDR1 SGHTA, CDR2 FQGNSA. CDR3 DNA: TGTGCCAGCAGCTTAGTTGAAACCGGGGAGCTGTTTTTT. Translation gives CASSLVETGELFF.

The V gene is TRBV3-1, the J gene TRBJ1-2, with 9 bases aligning to TRBD1. The V gene's germline CDR1 is LGHDT and CDR2 YNNKEL (reference sequence). The CDR3 length is 15 residues. The V and J ends lost 2 bases and 2 bases, in that order; junction bases with no gene match: 3. The CDR3 DNA follows: TGTGCCAGCAGCCAAAGGGACAGGGCAAACTATGGCTACACCTTC. This gives the protein CASSQRDRANYGYTF.

The chain joins TRBV20-1 to TRBJ2-1; D is possibly TRBD1 (6 bases). The CDR3 length is 16 residues. V shed 5 bases and J shed 7 bases, with 24 bases lying between them. Germline V gene lookup returns CDR1 DFQATT and CDR2 SNEGSKA (reference sequence). The CDR3 here is CSAVDGGRPTHNEQFF. The CDR3 DNA reads as TGCAGTGCTGTCGATGGGGGCCGCCCTACCCATAATGAGCAGTTCTTC.

The J gene is TRBJ2-1, the V gene TRBV12-5; D is perhaps TRBD2 (5 bases). The germline V gene encodes CDR1 LGHNT and CDR2 FRNRAP. The CDR3 is 13 residues long. V lost 1 base, J lost 4 bases, and 5 bases lay in between. CDR3 amino acids: CASGLGEYNEQFF. As DNA, the CDR3 is TGTGCTAGTGGTTTGGGGGAGTACAATGAGCAGTTCTTC.

This clonotype has just a few counts. The gene calls are TRBV11-2 and TRBJ2-7; D is undetermined. The germline V and J ends were trimmed by 4 bases and 0 bases, with 7 bases remaining between them. Germline values: CDR1 SGHAT, CDR2 FQNNGV. There are 13 residues in the CDR3. The CDR3 DNA reads as TGTGCCAGCAGCTCCGACAACTCCTACGAGCAGTACTTC. This gives the protein CASSSDNSYEQYF. The entire variable domain, with the rest obtained from reference TRBV11-2 and TRBJ2-7, is as follows: EAGVAQSPRYKIIEKRQSVAFWCNPISGHATLYWYQQILGQGPKLLIQFQNNGVVDDSQLPKDRFSAERLKGVDSTLKIQPAKLEDSAVYLCASSSDNSYEQYFGPGTRLTVT.

The CDR3 DNA sequence: TGCAGCGCACGGGACCTGGTCTACAATGAGCAGTTCTTC. Protein sequence: CSARDLVYNEQFF. The V and J genes are TRBV29-1 and TRBJ2-1; D is possibly TRBD1 or TRBD2 (5 bases each). From germline, CDR1 is SQVTM and CDR2 ANQGSEA. The CDR3 spans 13 residues. With 7 bases removed from V and 3 bases from J, the gap between germline ends came to 13 bases.

This rearrangement joins TRBV7-9 to TRBJ2-1; D is undetermined. The germline V and J ends were trimmed by 8 bases and 4 bases, with 21 bases remaining between them. The CDR3 consists of 16 residues. Looked up from germline, CDR1 is SEHNR and CDR2 is FQNEAQ (reference sequence). CDR3 coding DNA: TGTGCCAGCCCCTTACGGGCAGGTCACGATTACAATGAGCAGTTCTTC. Its protein is CASPLRAGHDYNEQFF.

This clonotype has a handful of counts. The chain carries TRBV5-1 and TRBJ2-1; TRBD2 matches 16 bases. With 3 bases clipped from V and 1 base from J, the junction kept 10 bases outside the gene matches. Germline V gene lookup returns CDR1 SGHRS and CDR2 YFSETQ. The CDR3 sequence is 20 residues long. CDR3 in amino acids: CASSSFGTSGGAGSYNEQFF. For the CDR3, the DNA is TGCGCCAGCAGCTCCTTCGGGACTAGCGGGGGGGCTGGGTCCTACAATGAGCAGTTCTTC. The full variable domain, rest sourced from reference TRBV5-1 and TRBJ2-1, is KAGVTQTPRYLIKTRGQQVTLSCSPISGHRSVSWYQQTPGQGLQFLFEYFSETQRNKGNFPGRFSGRQFSNSRSEMNVSTLELGDSALYLCASSSFGTSGGAGSYNEQFFGPGTRLTVL.

The chain employs TRBV5-1 and TRBJ2-5; the D gene is possibly TRBD1 (5 bases). The CDR3 contains 15 residues. V was cut by 3 bases and J by 0 bases, with 12 bases left in between. Germline lookup yields CDR1 SGHRS and CDR2 YFSETQ. CDR3 loop: CASSSSTGDQETQYF. The CDR3 bases are TGCGCCAGCAGCTCTTCTACAGGAGACCAAGAGACCCAGTACTTC.

The chain links TRBV30 to TRBJ2-3; 7 bases fit TRBD2. Germline lookup yields CDR1 GTSNPN and CDR2 SVGIG (reference sequence). Trimming at V came to 0 bases and at J to 2 bases, leaving 5 bases not matched to a gene. The CDR3 sequence is 15 residues long. The CDR3 DNA reads TGTGCCTGGAGTGTAGGTCTAGCGGCCACAGATACGCAGTATTTT. Protein sequence: CAWSVGLAATDTQYF.

This clonotype was detected a few times. The genes are TRBV11-3 and TRBJ2-1; TRBD1 might be the D (6 bases). There are 16 residues in the CDR3. Trimming shortened V by 5 bases and J by 0 bases, and 14 bases separated the two germline ends. CDR1 and CDR2 (germline): SGHNT, YENEEA. The CDR3: CASSPDRQSSYNEQFF. The CDR3, as DNA: TGTGCCAGCAGCCCAGACAGGCAGAGCTCCTACAATGAGCAGTTCTTC.

A few counts support this clonotype. The chain employs TRBV6-5 and TRBJ2-3; D perhaps matches TRBD1 (6 bases). Germline V gene lookup returns CDR1 MNHEY and CDR2 SVGAGI. Trimming pared 5 bases from V and 8 bases from J, leaving 14 bases between. CDR3 size: 13 residues. The CDR3 here is CASSKQGMSTQYF. Written as DNA, the CDR3 is TGTGCCAGCAGTAAACAGGGTATGAGTACGCAGTATTTT.

CDR3 DNA sequence: TGCGCCAGCAGCCAAGTGACGGCAGGCTCTGGGGCCAACGTCCTGACTTTC. This translates into CASSQVTAGSGANVLTF. The V and J genes are TRBV4-1 and TRBJ2-6; D unresolved. V was cut by 1 base and J by 0 bases, with 10 bases left in between. Germline-derived CDR1 and CDR2 are MGHRA and YSYEKL. CDR3 length equals 17 residues.

The gene calls are TRBV4-1 and TRBJ2-7; D gene ambiguous. The CDR3 has 14 residues. CDR1 is MGHRA and CDR2 is YSYEKL in the germline V gene. Trimming took off 2 bases at V and 10 bases at J, with 18 bases between the two ends. The CDR3 protein is CASSQPWGDADQYF. DNA for the CDR3: TGCGCCAGCAGCCAACCCTGGGGTGACGCGGACCAGTACTTC.

J is TRBJ2-7 and V is TRBV10-3, with D possibly TRBD2 on 6 matching bases. V was clipped by 5 bases and J by 4 bases, with 15 bases between them. Germline V gene lookup returns CDR1 ENHRY and CDR2 SYGVKD. The CDR3 is made up of 14 amino acids. This chain's CDR3 is CAISPGTLGYEQYF. CDR3 DNA: TGTGCCATCAGTCCCGGGACTTTGGGGTACGAGCAGTACTTC.

This sequence joins TRBV2 and TRBJ1-5; perhaps TRBD1 as D (5 bases). Germline CDR1 reads SNHLY; CDR2 reads FYNNEI. The CDR3 length is 14 residues. Trimming took off 6 bases at V and 6 bases at J, with 15 bases between the two ends. This CDR3 reads CASRGGGGVQPQHF. The CDR3 bases are TGTGCCAGCAGAGGAGGAGGAGGGGTTCAGCCCCAGCATTTT.

The chain joins TRBV6-1 to TRBJ2-2, with D possibly TRBD1 on 5 matching bases. V lost 11 bases to trimming and J lost 3 bases, with 10 bases between them. The CDR3 contains 12 residues. The germline gives CDR1 MNHNS, CDR2 SASEGT. CDR3 bases: TGTGCCGGTCAGGGTCACACCGGGGAGCTGTTTTTT. This sequence encodes CAGQGHTGELFF.

The V and J genes are TRBV15 and TRBJ2-7; D gene uncertain. The V end was cut by 0 bases, the J end by 4 bases, with 7 bases between. The CDR3 loop spans 13 amino acids. Per the germline V gene, CDR1 is LNHNV and CDR2 is YYDKDF (reference sequence). The CDR3 nucleotides are TGTGCCACCAGCAGAGATGCACAATACGAGCAGTACTTC. This codes for CATSRDAQYEQYF.

The chain carries TRBV24-1 and TRBJ1-1; TRBD1 aligns across 7 bases. Germline V gives CDR1 KGHDR, CDR2 SFDVKD. The V gene end was trimmed by 4 bases and the J gene end by 5 bases; junction bases not matched to a gene: 15. This CDR3 is built from 17 residues. The CDR3, as DNA: TGTGCCACCAGTGACTCTAAACAGGGGTGGGGTAATACTGAAGCTTTCTTT. Translating it yields CATSDSKQGWGNTEAFF.

V and J are TRBV29-1 and TRBJ2-5; possibly TRBD1 for D (5 bases). The CDR3 runs to 12 residues. Germline loops: CDR1 SQVTM, CDR2 ANQGSEA. Trimming left V 3 bases short and J 4 bases short, with 9 bases between. The chain's CDR3 is CSVDRVRETQYF. For the CDR3, the DNA is TGCAGCGTTGACAGGGTTCGAGAGACCCAGTACTTC.

Comments on this clonotype: The limits of the CDR3 on the DNA are not certain, so only TCRdb's listed CDR3 is given. The chain is built from TRBV27 and TRBJ1-2; the table's D call, TRBD1, was not checked against the DNA. Germline V gene lookup returns CDR1 MNHEY and CDR2 SMNVEV (reference sequence). Counting both end residues, the CDR3 totals 23 amino acids. This CDR3 reads CASSFAGPKTQYFGPGTRGGYTF.

V and J are TRBV2 and TRBJ2-5; TRBD1 might be the D (8 bases). Germline-derived CDR1 and CDR2 are SNHLY and FYNNEI. The V end lost 5 bases, the J end lost 4 bases, and 14 bases lay between the germline ends. The CDR3 extends over 14 amino acids. CDR3 in DNA: TGTGCCAGCAGTCAGGACAGGGAGGGAGAGACCCAGTACTTC. Its translation: CASSQDREGETQYF.